These T cell receptor beta chains were read from a single sample in a study of identical twins. TCRdb recomputed calls from the 5' RACE reads with MiXCR, one row per CDR3 protein. The sample lists a few hundred thousand distinct CDR3 sequences; under 9.5% were seen once. This sample was also put to use in a study of yellow fever vaccine responses in identical twins.

The material sequenced was memory (CD45RO+) T cells sorted from blood. The receptors come from a woman in her late teens or twenties in good health. Both conserved end residues are part of each CDR3. Fields, in order: D gene, clone size, V gene, J gene, CDR3 DNA, CDR3 protein. A D gene is named only where the DNA matches it firmly. Only some rows state a clone size, as once, few, many or a class for expanded clones.

d_call: -
clone_size: many
v_call: TRBV4-1
j_call: TRBJ2-1
cdr3_nt: TGCGCCAGCAGCCCAAAGTCAGCGCAGGAGGGCAATGAGCAGTTCTTC
cdr3_aa: CASSPKSAQEGNEQFF

d_call: -
clone_size: few
v_call: TRBV7-2
j_call: TRBJ2-7
cdr3_nt: TGTGCCAGCATCCCCCCCAGGATTTGCTACGAGCAGTACTTC
cdr3_aa: CASIPPRICYEQYF

d_call: TRBD1
clone_size: many
v_call: TRBV29-1
j_call: TRBJ2-3
cdr3_nt: TGCAGCGTTGAGGGGACAGGGTGGGATACGCAGTATTTT
cdr3_aa: CSVEGTGWDTQYF

d_call: -
clone_size: -
v_call: TRBV12-3/TRBV12-4
j_call: TRBJ1-2
cdr3_nt: TGTGCCACCCACCCCCTGGGCTATGGCTACACCTTC
cdr3_aa: CATHPLGYGYTF

d_call: -
clone_size: few
v_call: TRBV25-1
j_call: TRBJ2-7
cdr3_nt: TGTGCCAGCAGTGAAGCCCAACAGGGCTACGAGCAGTACTTC
cdr3_aa: CASSEAQQGYEQYF

d_call: TRBD1
clone_size: few
v_call: TRBV4-1
j_call: TRBJ2-3
cdr3_nt: TGCGCCAGCAGGGATCGGACAGGGAGGAGCACAGATACGCAGTATTTT
cdr3_aa: CASRDRTGRSTDTQYF

d_call: TRBD2
clone_size: many
v_call: TRBV11-1
j_call: TRBJ2-5
cdr3_nt: TGTGCCAGCAGCTTTCCGCCTGAACTAGCGGGAGGGCCGGAGACCCAGTACTTC
cdr3_aa: CASSFPPELAGGPETQYF

d_call: -
clone_size: many
v_call: TRBV12-3/TRBV12-4
j_call: TRBJ1-1
cdr3_nt: TGTGCCAGCAGTTTTGGCGGGTCTGAAGCTTTCTTT
cdr3_aa: CASSFGGSEAFF

d_call: -
clone_size: few
v_call: TRBV9
j_call: TRBJ1-5
cdr3_nt: TGTGCCAGCAGCGTAGGAGGTAGCAATCAGCCCCAGCATTTT
cdr3_aa: CASSVGGSNQPQHF

d_call: TRBD1
clone_size: many
v_call: TRBV15
j_call: TRBJ1-1
cdr3_nt: TGTGCCACCAGCAGAGAGGATTCCCCCCGACAGGGAGAAGCTTTCTTT
cdr3_aa: CATSREDSPRQGEAFF

d_call: TRBD2
clone_size: -
v_call: TRBV27
j_call: TRBJ2-2
cdr3_nt: TGTGCCAGCAGGGCCCCACCGGGACTAGCGCAAGTAGGGACCGGGGAGCTGTTTTTT
cdr3_aa: CASRAPPGLAQVGTGELFF

d_call: TRBD2
clone_size: -
v_call: TRBV6-1
j_call: TRBJ2-2
cdr3_nt: TGTGCCAGCAGTGTCTTATGGGGCGGGAGTGCCAACACCGGGGAGCTGTTTTTT
cdr3_aa: CASSVLWGGSANTGELFF

d_call: TRBD2
clone_size: many
v_call: TRBV18
j_call: TRBJ2-1
cdr3_nt: TGTGCCAGCTCACAAGGACTAGCGACTGAGCAGTTCTTC
cdr3_aa: CASSQGLATEQFF

d_call: -
clone_size: few
v_call: TRBV28
j_call: TRBJ1-5
cdr3_nt: TGTGCCAGCAGAGTTATCAATCAGCCCCAGCATTTT
cdr3_aa: CASRVINQPQHF

d_call: -
clone_size: few
v_call: TRBV5-6
j_call: TRBJ2-3
cdr3_nt: TGTGCCAGCAGTTGGGAAGATACGCAGTATTTT
cdr3_aa: CASSWEDTQYF

d_call: -
clone_size: many
v_call: TRBV20-1
j_call: TRBJ1-1
cdr3_nt: TGCAGTGCTAGAGAACAGACGTCTCAGAACACTGAAGCTTTCTTT
cdr3_aa: CSAREQTSQNTEAFF

d_call: -
clone_size: -
v_call: TRBV3-1
j_call: TRBJ1-1
cdr3_nt: TGTGCCAGCAGCCAAGGGACAGTCACTGAAGCTTTCTTT
cdr3_aa: CASSQGTVTEAFF

d_call: -
clone_size: -
v_call: TRBV20-1
j_call: TRBJ1-4
cdr3_nt: TGCAGTGCTATGGGGGCGCGGGTGGAAAAACTGTTTTTT
cdr3_aa: CSAMGARVEKLFF

d_call: -
clone_size: many
v_call: TRBV10-3
j_call: TRBJ2-6
cdr3_nt: TGTGCCATCAGTGGCGGACTGGTGGACAGATCACGCTCTGGGGCCAACGTCCTGACTTTC
cdr3_aa: CAISGGLVDRSRSGANVLTF

d_call: -
clone_size: many
v_call: TRBV10-1
j_call: TRBJ1-1
cdr3_nt: TGCGCCAGCAGCTCCAGGACAGAAGCTTTCTTT
cdr3_aa: CASSSRTEAFF

d_call: -
clone_size: many
v_call: TRBV5-1
j_call: TRBJ2-7
cdr3_nt: TGCGCCAGCAGCGCCAGACAAGTTACGGACGAGCAGTACTTC
cdr3_aa: CASSARQVTDEQYF

d_call: TRBD2
clone_size: many
v_call: TRBV2
j_call: TRBJ2-1
cdr3_nt: TGTGCCAGCCGACTAGCGGGGTCTTACAATGAGCAGTTCTTC
cdr3_aa: CASRLAGSYNEQFF

d_call: -
clone_size: few
v_call: TRBV2
j_call: TRBJ1-6
cdr3_nt: TGTGCCAGCGGGGCAGCCTATAATTCACCCCTCCACTTT
cdr3_aa: CASGAAYNSPLHF

d_call: -
clone_size: few
v_call: TRBV9
j_call: TRBJ2-1
cdr3_nt: TGTGCCAGCAGCGTAGCGGCGGGAAGTCCCGGCAATGAGCAGTTCTTC
cdr3_aa: CASSVAAGSPGNEQFF

d_call: TRBD2
clone_size: -
v_call: TRBV24-1
j_call: TRBJ2-2
cdr3_nt: TGTGCCACCCAGAAGCGGGGAGGGGTCACCGGGGAGCTGTTTTTT
cdr3_aa: CATQKRGGVTGELFF

d_call: -
clone_size: few
v_call: TRBV6-1
j_call: TRBJ2-2
cdr3_nt: TGTGCCAGCACAGGGCTGTTTTACACCGGGGAGCTGTTTTTT
cdr3_aa: CASTGLFYTGELFF

d_call: -
clone_size: many
v_call: TRBV12-3/TRBV12-4
j_call: TRBJ2-3
cdr3_nt: TGTGCCAGCAGGGCTGGGCTTGCGCAGTATTTT
cdr3_aa: CASRAGLAQYF

d_call: TRBD1
clone_size: few
v_call: TRBV14
j_call: TRBJ1-2
cdr3_nt: TGTGCCAGCAGCCAAGGGACAGGGTCCTATGGCTACACCTTC
cdr3_aa: CASSQGTGSYGYTF

d_call: TRBD2
clone_size: few
v_call: TRBV20-1
j_call: TRBJ2-2
cdr3_nt: TGCAGTGCCCAATCCGGGGGGGCGAACACCGGGGAGCTGTTTTTT
cdr3_aa: CSAQSGGANTGELFF